One sample yielded the 3 T cell receptor beta chains listed below, sequenced in a study of shared clonotypes between healthy human individuals. The repertoire was sequenced with immunoSEQ multiplex PCR; TCRdb's copy has only in-frame clones and lacks some. The sample has hundreds of thousands of clones, roughly 98% seen once. Naivety among CD8 cells was defined by CD45RO negativity and positive CCR7 selection, thereby excluding terminally differentiated effector memory CD45RA+ cells. Sequenced sample: naive CD8+ T cells sorted from blood. The source of these receptors is a man in his thirties or forties in good health.

The rearrangement links TRBV27 to TRBJ2-1; TRBD1 is a possible D gene (5 bases). CDR1 and CDR2 from the germline V gene are MNHEY and SMNVEV (reference sequence). The CDR3 covers 11 residues. Trimming shortened V by 5 bases and J by 10 bases, and 9 bases separated the two germline ends. The CDR3 is CASSMGREQFF. The CDR3 DNA is TGTGCCAGCAGTATGGGGCGGGAGCAGTTCTTC.

This clone was observed a single time. The J gene is TRBJ2-7, the V gene TRBV18; TRBD2 agrees at 8 bases. Germline V gives CDR1 KGHSH, CDR2 LQKENI. After removal of 4 bases from V and 2 bases from J, the junction contained 13 bases not matched to a gene. This CDR3 spans 17 amino acids. The CDR3 loop reads CASSLGGGKEGTYEQYF. CDR3 sequence (DNA): TGTGCCAGCTCACTCGGGGGGGGTAAGGAAGGAACCTACGAGCAGTACTTC.

The chain recombines TRBV2 with TRBJ2-5; 9 bases are a match to TRBD2. With V trimmed by 10 bases and J by 2 bases, 5 bases remained unmatched. Germline values: CDR1 SNHLY, CDR2 FYNNEI. CDR3 length equals 13 residues. CDR3 sequence: CATPSGTQETQYF. In DNA form, the CDR3 reads TGTGCCACCCCTAGCGGGACTCAAGAGACCCAGTACTTC. Full variable domain (missing parts from reference TRBV2 and TRBJ2-5): EPEVTQTPSHQVTQMGQEVILRCVPISNHLYFYWYRQILGQKVEFLVSFYNNEISEKSEIFDDQFSVERPDGSNFTLKIRSTKLEDSAMYFCATPSGTQETQYFGPGTRLLVL.